This entry describes one T cell receptor beta chain. Its antigen is not identified. This specimen comes from a study of T-cell reconstitution after alpha-beta-depleted transplantation in children. Preparation of the TCRbeta library was carried out with unique molecular identifiers. Each CDR3 protein is one row after TCRdb ran MiXCR on the PCR reads. The sample has fewer than 550,000 distinct CDR3 sequences, around 10% seen once. Study results and limitations: The origin of high day-60 TCRbeta diversity in some patients lay in surviving recipient T cells and thymic progenitors. Alpha-beta T cells present about two months after transplant were reported to originate from several hundred expanded graft clones. Most T-cell counts and diversity one year after the transplant came from T cells that were newly produced.

Trimming removed 1 base from V and 12 bases from J, with 16 bases in between. Germline V CDR1 and CDR2: LGHDT, YNNKEL (reference sequence). This CDR3 region has 15 residues. The sequence was collected from a female patient younger than 10 who had a stem cell transplant for aplastic anemia, so the T cells may come from the graft donor. Specimen: PBMCs, mostly from graft donor cells, collected 180 days after TCRalphabeta/CD19-depleted stem cell transplant. The rearrangement joins TRBV3-1 to TRBJ1-6; D call uncertain. The CDR3, as DNA: TGTGCCAGCAGCCAAGGAGGCCAGGCGCCTCGACCCCTCCACTTT. It yields the protein CASSQGGQAPRPLHF.